The 17 T cell receptor beta chains presented below share a single source sample, sequenced in a study of blood T cell repertoires in COVID-19. This table comes from immunoSEQ multiplex PCR, and its TCRdb copy is limited to in-frame clones, with some not included. The sample gives fewer than 400,000 clones, roughly 90% of which show up once; 3.5% to 5% is in the top ten. Sequencing input: PBMCs or T cells enriched from blood (not recorded which). The receptors originated from a young woman who had been exposed to COVID-19.

The chain has TRBV3-1 (or the pseudogene TRBV3-2) and TRBJ2-7; unclear D gene. The CDR3 extends over 15 amino acids. V shed 4 bases and J shed 1 base, with 14 bases lying between them. Germline V CDR1 and CDR2: LGHDT, YNNKEL (reference sequence). In DNA, the CDR3 is TGTGCCAGCAGCCTCCACCAGTTCAAGTCCTACGAGCAGTACTTC. Its protein product is CASSLHQFKSYEQYF.

The rearrangement uses TRBV9 and TRBJ2-3, with 12 bases that match TRBD1. The CDR3 spans 16 residues. Germline CDR1 and CDR2: SGDLS and YYNGEE. The ends lost 4 bases at V and 4 bases at J; junction bases unmatched: 7. CDR3 sequence (DNA): TGTGCCAGCAGCATAACGGGACAGGGGGCATCAGATACGCAGTATTTT. This encodes CASSITGQGASDTQYF.

The chain uses TRBV4-2 and TRBJ2-2; D call uncertain. Germline V gene lookup returns CDR1 LGHNA and CDR2 YNFKEQ. Trimming shortened V by 0 bases and J by 2 bases, and 10 bases separated the two germline ends. This CDR3 is 16 amino acids long. The CDR3 sequence is CASSQDRNYNTGELFF. CDR3 DNA sequence: TGTGCCAGCAGCCAAGATCGGAACTACAACACCGGGGAGCTGTTTTTT.

The rearrangement joins TRBV21-1 to TRBJ2-7; the D call in the table, TRBD1, was not verified against the DNA. TRBV21-1 is designated a pseudogene. The CDR3 runs to 20 residues. DNA of the CDR3: TGTGCCAGCAGCACCCAAGAGGGGACAGGGTCCCCTACAAGCTCCTACGAGCAGTACTTC. It codes for CASSTQEGTGSPTSSYEQYF.

This sequence joins TRBV24-1 and TRBJ2-1; no firm D call. The CDR3 loop spans 14 amino acids. The V and J ends lost 5 bases and 0 bases respectively, with 7 bases between them. Looked up from germline, CDR1 is KGHDR and CDR2 is SFDVKD. CDR3 nucleotides: TGTGCCACCAGTGGCCGGAGCTCCTACAATGAGCAGTTCTTC. It encodes CATSGRSSYNEQFF.

This chain joins TRBV18 and TRBJ1-1; 9 nucleotides match TRBD1. J lost 5 bases, V lost 3 bases, and 7 bases had no gene match. This CDR3 is built from 15 residues. The germline CDR1 and CDR2 sequences are KGHSH and LQKENI. CDR3 DNA sequence: TGTGCCAGCTCACCCCAGACAGGGGGACGGACTGAAGCTTTCTTT. This gives the protein CASSPQTGGRTEAFF.

The chain carries TRBV9 and TRBJ2-7, with 9 bases identical to TRBD1. J gave up 4 bases and V 2 bases, and 4 bases lay outside the gene matches. Germline V lookup: CDR1 SGDLS, CDR2 YYNGEE. This CDR3 has 14 residues. The CDR3 is CASSVRDRVYEQYF. CDR3 coding DNA: TGTGCCAGCAGCGTCCGGGACAGGGTGTACGAGCAGTACTTC.

This clone was detected once. This chain connects TRBV6-5 to TRBJ1-3; D perhaps matches TRBD1 (6 bases). Germline V gene data show CDR1 as MNHEY and CDR2 as SVGAGI. This CDR3 comprises 16 residues. V lost 3 bases and J lost 2, with 14 bases in between. The CDR3 loop reads CASSYGPPGAGNTIYF. The CDR3 bases are TGTGCCAGCAGTTATGGTCCCCCAGGGGCTGGAAACACCATATATTTT.

The chain combines TRBV5-4 with TRBJ1-2; TRBD1 matches at 9 bases. The CDR3 runs 15 residues. The junction had 5 bases not matched to a gene; V was cut back by 3 bases and J by 2 bases. Germline CDR1 SGHNT, CDR2 YYREEE (reference sequence). The CDR3 spells CASSYATGGNYGYTF. The DNA of the CDR3 is TGTGCCAGCAGCTATGCGACAGGGGGGAACTATGGCTACACCTTC.

V is TRBV19 and J is TRBJ1-2, with D possibly TRBD1 on 6 matching bases. This CDR3 spans 14 amino acids. Germline CDR1 reads LNHDA; CDR2 reads SQIVND (reference sequence). V lost 6 bases and J lost 4, with 15 bases in between. The CDR3: CASRNRGQSYGYTF. Here the CDR3 DNA reads TGTGCCAGTAGAAACCGTGGACAGAGCTATGGCTACACCTTC.

The chain uses TRBV18 and TRBJ1-5; 8 bases are a match to TRBD1. This CDR3 region has 14 residues. V was pared by 2 bases and J by 7 bases, with 4 bases of the junction left unmatched. The V gene's germline CDR1 is KGHSH and CDR2 LQKENI. The CDR3 reads CASSPGQGQQPQHF. The CDR3 bases are TGTGCCAGCTCACCAGGACAGGGCCAGCAGCCCCAGCATTTT.

The CDR3 reads CASSYGGRGTEAFF. In nucleotides, the CDR3 is TGTGCCAGCAGTTACGGGGGGAGGGGGACTGAAGCTTTCTTT. The chain carries TRBV6-5 and TRBJ1-1, with D tentatively TRBD1 (6 bases). Trimming pared 2 bases from V and 5 bases from J, leaving 12 bases between. The CDR3 consists of 14 residues. Per the germline V gene, CDR1 is MNHEY and CDR2 is SVGAGI.

This rearrangement joins TRBV7-8 to TRBJ1-2; D is possibly TRBD1 (6 bases). CDR3 length: 15 amino acids. In germline, CDR1 is SGHVS, CDR2 FQNEAQ. V shed 1 base and J shed 3 bases, with 12 bases lying between them. The CDR3 nucleotides read TGTGCCAGCAGCTTAGGGTTAACAGGGTACTATGGCTACACCTTC. Encoded protein: CASSLGLTGYYGYTF.

The chain employs TRBV3-1 (or the pseudogene TRBV3-2) and TRBJ1-3; a possible D gene is TRBD1 (5 bases). This CDR3 is 16 amino acids long. Germline CDR1 and CDR2: LGHDT and YNNKEL (reference sequence). V lost 0 bases and J 0 bases, leaving 9 bases between the germline ends. CDR3 nucleotide sequence: TGTGCCAGCAGCCAAGAACGACAGAACTCTGGAAACACCATATATTTT. This encodes CASSQERQNSGNTIYF.

V and J are TRBV3-1 (or the pseudogene TRBV3-2) and TRBJ2-7; D may be TRBD2 (5 bases). The length of the CDR3 is 14 residues. Trimming left V 0 bases short and J 3 bases short, with 9 bases between. Germline CDR1 and CDR2: LGHDT and YNNKEL (reference sequence). The CDR3 nucleotides are TGTGCCAGCAGCCAAGATCCGGGATTCTACGAGCAGTACTTC. Encoded protein: CASSQDPGFYEQYF.

The CDR3 nucleotides read TGTGCCACCAGTGATACTACCGGACAGGGGAACACCGGGGAGCTGTTTTTT. This gives the protein CATSDTTGQGNTGELFF. The chain is built from TRBV24-1 and TRBJ2-2; 8 bases match TRBD1. This CDR3 has 17 amino acids. CDR1 and CDR2 from the germline V gene are KGHDR and SFDVKD. V was clipped by 3 bases and J by 1 base; unmatched bases: 6.

The genes are TRBV29-1 and TRBJ1-1; D is unclear. CDR1 is SQVTM, CDR2 ANQGSEA, per germline. This CDR3 spans 14 amino acids. The germline V and J ends were trimmed by 6 bases and 4 bases, with 18 bases remaining between them. CDR3 residues: CSVAPGGWSTEAFF. As DNA, the CDR3 is TGCAGCGTGGCACCGGGAGGGTGGAGCACTGAAGCTTTCTTT.